This T cell receptor (beta chain) was obtained from a study of shared clonotypes between healthy human individuals. The J segment lost 8 bases and the V segment lost 6 bases, leaving 1 base of the junction unmatched. The CDR3 is 12 residues long. Germline loops: CDR1 MNHNY, CDR2 SVGAGI (reference sequence). On this clone: Its antigen is undetermined.

Study-level findings and limits: Relative to clonotypes present in all four donors, those not shared had lower generation probabilities.

Samples underwent the assay at deep level. Profiled with immunoSEQ multiplex PCR; TCRdb holds only in-frame clones, not every one. This table holds 2 million to 3 million clones, around 94% found once. The chain carries TRBV6-6 and TRBJ1-2, with 12 bases identical to TRBD1. Sequencing used naive CD4+ T cells sorted from blood. The sample's subset: CD45RA+ positively selected. This clonotype originated in a man aged 18 to 35 in good health. The CDR3 coding sequence is TGTGCCAGCAGGGGACAGGGGGCAGGCTACACCTTC. Residues: CASRGQGAGYTF.